The rows below give T cell receptor beta chains drawn from one sample of a study of cytomegalovirus exposure and HLA in healthy donors. Repertoires were generated with immunoSEQ multiplex PCR, while TCRdb's copy carries only in-frame clones and drops some. The table lists fewer than 250,000 clones, approximately 78% of them singletons, with 2.5% to 3.5% in the top ten. The sequenced sample consisted of PBMCs. The receptor set was obtained from a man aged 30-40 years in good health and CMV-seronegative. CDR3s include the opening cysteine and the closing phenylalanine or tryptophan. A D gene is named only where the DNA matches it firmly. Rows may omit the clone size; those that give it use once, few, many or a size class.

NA	TRBJ2-7	TRBV6-6	NA	CASSYSPSTYEQYF	TGTGCCAGCAGTTATTCTCCCTCTACCTACGAGCAGTACTTC
TRBD1	TRBJ2-1	TRBV7-9	NA	CASSYTGGASSYNEQFF	TGTGCCAGCAGCTACACAGGGGGAGCGAGCTCCTACAATGAGCAGTTCTTC
NA	TRBJ1-5	TRBV2	NA	CASGREGNQPQHF	TGTGCCAGCGGCAGAGAGGGCAATCAGCCCCAGCATTTT
TRBD2	TRBJ2-1	TRBV11-3	NA	CASSLVGGTSVDEQFF	TGTGCCAGCAGCTTAGTAGGTGGGACTAGTGTCGATGAGCAGTTCTTC
TRBD1	TRBJ2-7	TRBV27	NA	CASSLGGQGTYEQYF	TGTGCCAGCAGTTTAGGGGGACAGGGTACCTACGAGCAGTACTTC
NA	TRBJ2-1	TRBV28	few	CASSYSASRSYNEQFF	TGTGCCAGCAGCTACTCGGCTAGCCGCTCCTACAATGAGCAGTTCTTC
NA	TRBJ1-3	TRBV28	NA	CASSLYPDRSSSGNTIYF	TGTGCCAGCAGTTTATACCCCGACAGATCGAGCTCTGGAAACACCATATATTTT
TRBD1	TRBJ1-6	TRBV5-8	NA	CASSRGRTGNSPLHF	TGTGCCAGCAGCCGTGGAAGGACAGGGAATTCACCCCTCCACTTT
NA	TRBJ2-6	TRBV9	once	CASSGQVSGASVLTF	TGTGCCAGCAGCGGTCAAGTCTCTGGGGCCAGCGTCCTGACTTTC
NA	TRBJ1-1	TRBV5-1	once	CASSLYQGGTEAFF	TGCGCCAGCAGCTTGTACCAAGGGGGCACTGAAGCTTTCTTT
TRBD2	TRBJ2-5	TRBV2	NA	CACLLTGTSGESRWETQYF	TGTGCCTGCCTTTTGACAGGGACTAGCGGGGAGAGTCGGTGGGAGACCCAGTACTTC
NA	TRBJ2-7	TRBV18	NA	CASSPSESYEQYF	TGTGCCAGCTCACCAAGCGAGTCCTACGAGCAGTACTTC
NA	TRBJ1-2	TRBV11-3	NA	CASSRQPNYGYTF	TGTGCCAGCAGCCGACAACCTAACTATGGCTACACCTTC
NA	TRBJ1-2	TRBV28	few	CASSFSGSPYGYTF	TGTGCCAGCAGTTTCTCGGGATCGCCATATGGCTACACCTTC
NA	TRBJ1-3	TRBV5-4	NA	CASSLVGAGNTIYF	TGTGCCAGCAGCTTGGTTGGGGCAGGCAACACCATATATTTT
TRBD2	TRBJ2-7	TRBV28	NA	CASSLGRAVHEQYF	TGTGCCAGCAGTCTGGGGAGGGCGGTTCACGAGCAGTACTTC
TRBD2	TRBJ2-5	TRBV13	NA	CASSLTPIAGVTIRYQETQYF	TGTGCCAGCAGCTTAACCCCCATAGCGGGGGTAACTATACGGTACCAAGAGACCCAGTACTTC
NA	TRBJ1-2	TRBV15	NA	CATSRVGPADYGYTF	TGTGCCACCAGCAGAGTGGGGCCCGCGGACTATGGCTACACCTTC
TRBD2	TRBJ2-2	TRBV28	NA	CASSLTASGGTGELFF	TGTGCCAGCAGTTTAACGGCTAGCGGGGGCACCGGGGAGCTGTTTTTT
NA	TRBJ2-2	TRBV7-3	few	CASSFQPLQGRGPAGELFF	TGTGCCAGCAGCTTCCAACCCCTACAGGGCCGAGGTCCCGCCGGGGAGCTGTTTTTT
TRBD1	TRBJ1-2	TRBV29-1	NA	CSVSGGPNYGYTF	TGCAGCGTTTCAGGGGGCCCTAACTATGGCTACACCTTC
TRBD1	TRBJ1-5	TRBV27	NA	CASSGGQGQPQHF	TGTGCCAGCAGTGGGGGACAGGGCCAGCCCCAGCATTTT
TRBD1	TRBJ2-7	TRBV2	NA	CASNLRTGEQYF	TGTGCCAGCAATCTTCGGACAGGGGAGCAGTACTTC
NA	TRBJ1-1	TRBV9	NA	CASSPMRSMNTEAFF	TGTGCCAGCAGCCCCATGAGGTCCATGAACACTGAAGCTTTCTTT
NA	TRBJ2-7	TRBV19	NA	CASSRNGHYEQYF	TGTGCCAGTAGTAGGAACGGACACTACGAGCAGTACTTC
NA	TRBJ2-1	TRBV28	NA	CASGRLIEQFF	TGTGCCAGCGGTCGACTGATCGAGCAGTTCTTC
TRBD1	TRBJ1-6	TRBV28	NA	CASRAGGQEYSPLHF	TGTGCCAGCAGGGCAGGGGGACAGGAATATTCACCCCTCCACTTT
TRBD1	TRBJ2-7	TRBV11-3	NA	CASSCAGQGCPEQYF	TGTGCCAGCAGCTGTGCCGGACAGGGCTGCCCCGAGCAGTACTTC
TRBD1	TRBJ2-5	TRBV29-1	NA	CSVDRTGGETQYF	TGCAGCGTTGACCGGACAGGGGGAGAGACCCAGTACTTC
NA	TRBJ1-1	TRBV28	NA	CASIPVGLASPAFF	TGTGCCAGCATTCCGGTTGGCTTAGCTAGCCCAGCTTTCTTT
NA	TRBJ2-7	TRBV5-8	NA	CASSFPNRVEYEQYF	TGTGCCAGCAGCTTCCCCAACAGGGTAGAATACGAGCAGTACTTC
NA	TRBJ1-1	TRBV28	NA	CASSPGREASGTEAFF	TGTGCCAGCAGTCCCGGGAGGGAGGCAAGTGGCACTGAAGCTTTCTTT
TRBD2	TRBJ2-5	TRBV4-2	NA	CASSQWTSGGETQYF	TGTGCCAGCAGCCAATGGACTAGCGGAGGAGAGACCCAGTACTTC
NA	TRBJ2-5	TRBV27	once	CASSLTRGGETQYF	TGTGCCAGCAGTTTAACCAGGGGCGGCGAGACCCAGTACTTC
TRBD2	TRBJ2-1	TRBV29-1	NA	CSVRTGLAGAYNEQFF	TGCAGCGTTCGGACGGGACTAGCGGGGGCATACAATGAGCAGTTCTTC
TRBD1	TRBJ2-7	TRBV10-2	NA	CASSASGTGTYEQYF	TGCGCCAGCAGTGCCTCCGGGACAGGGACTTACGAGCAGTACTTC
NA	TRBJ1-2	TRBV7-3	NA	CASSPTGNYGYTF	TGTGCCAGCAGCCCGACGGGGAACTATGGCTACACCTTC
NA	TRBJ1-1	TRBV28	NA	CASSFVEEAFF	TGTGCCAGCAGTTTCGTGGAGGAAGCTTTCTTT
TRBD1	TRBJ1-2	TRBV27	NA	CASSKTGDYGYTF	TGTGCCAGCAGTAAGACAGGGGACTATGGCTACACCTTC
NA	TRBJ1-1	TRBV6-1	NA	CASSEGSGVSAFF	TGTGCCAGCAGTGAAGGGTCAGGGGTGAGTGCTTTCTTT
NA	TRBJ2-5	TRBV15	NA	CATSRADRGETQYF	TGTGCCACCAGCAGAGCAGATAGAGGGGAGACCCAGTACTTC
TRBD1	TRBJ1-6	TRBV19	NA	CASSAGGGNSPLHF	TGTGCCAGTAGCGCAGGGGGCGGTAATTCACCCCTCCACTTT
TRBD2	TRBJ2-1	TRBV27	NA	CASSVISGGSGESGEQFF	TGTGCCAGCAGTGTCATTTCGGGTGGAAGCGGGGAGTCAGGTGAGCAGTTCTTC
NA	TRBJ2-1	TRBV28	NA	CASSLGGGAHNEQFF	TGTGCCAGCAGTTTAGGAGGGGGCGCCCACAATGAGCAGTTCTTC
TRBD1	TRBJ1-5	TRBV19	NA	CASSTRTGRSNQPQHF	TGTGCCAGTAGTACGCGGACAGGGAGGAGCAATCAGCCCCAGCATTTT
NA	TRBJ2-7	TRBV13	once	CASSFSQGSYEQYF	TGTGCCAGCAGCTTTTCTCAGGGTTCCTACGAGCAGTACTTC
TRBD2	TRBJ2-5	TRBV4-1	few	CASSQVLRLAGYQETQYF	TGCGCCAGCAGCCAAGTTCTGAGACTAGCGGGGTACCAAGAGACCCAGTACTTC
TRBD1	TRBJ1-6	TRBV27	NA	CASSIRTGLRSYNSPLHF	TGTGCCAGCAGTATAAGGACAGGGTTGCGCTCCTATAATTCACCCCTCCACTTT
NA	TRBJ2-7	TRBV6-1	NA	CASSEGSTGPYEQYF	TGTGCCAGCAGTGAAGGCTCGACAGGTCCATACGAGCAGTACTTC
TRBD2	TRBJ2-5	TRBV7-2	NA	CASSWGGGYQETQYF	TGTGCCAGCAGCTGGGGCGGGGGGTACCAAGAGACCCAGTACTTC
NA	TRBJ1-6	TRBV10-3	NA	CAIRKTSPDSPLHF	TGTGCCATCAGAAAGACATCCCCGGATTCACCCCTCCACTTT
TRBD1	TRBJ2-1	TRBV15	few	CATSRDTTGAVYNEQFF	TGTGCCACCAGCAGAGATACGACAGGGGCCGTCTACAATGAGCAGTTCTTC
TRBD1	TRBJ1-5	TRBV28	NA	CASSTRDRGSNQPQHF	TGTGCCAGCAGTACACGGGACAGGGGGAGCAATCAGCCCCAGCATTTT
NA	TRBJ2-3	TRBV5-1	NA	CASSPSPPTGTDTQYF	TGCGCCAGCAGCCCATCCCCCCCGACAGGCACAGATACGCAGTATTTT
NA	TRBJ2-5	TRBV5-1	NA	CASCEASVQETQYF	TGCGCCAGCTGTGAGGCTTCGGTTCAAGAGACCCAGTACTTC
TRBD1	TRBJ1-2	TRBV7-9	NA	CASSFGTVTNYGYTF	TGTGCCAGCAGCTTCGGGACAGTGACTAACTATGGCTACACCTTC
NA	TRBJ1-5	TRBV6-1	NA	CASSVRQPQHF	TGTGCCAGCAGTGTGCGCCAGCCCCAGCATTTT